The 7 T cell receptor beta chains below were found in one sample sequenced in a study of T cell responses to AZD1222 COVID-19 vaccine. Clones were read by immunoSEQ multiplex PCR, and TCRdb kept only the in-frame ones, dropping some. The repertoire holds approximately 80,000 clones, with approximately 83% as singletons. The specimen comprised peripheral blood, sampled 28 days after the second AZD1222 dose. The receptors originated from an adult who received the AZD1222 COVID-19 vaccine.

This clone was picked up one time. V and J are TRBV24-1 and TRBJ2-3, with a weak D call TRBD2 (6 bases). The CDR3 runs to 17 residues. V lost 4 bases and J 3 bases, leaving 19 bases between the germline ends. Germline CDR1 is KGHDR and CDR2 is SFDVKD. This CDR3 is CATSDPFPGSTTDTQYF. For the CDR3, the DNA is TGTGCCACCAGTGACCCCTTTCCCGGGAGTACGACAGATACGCAGTATTTT.

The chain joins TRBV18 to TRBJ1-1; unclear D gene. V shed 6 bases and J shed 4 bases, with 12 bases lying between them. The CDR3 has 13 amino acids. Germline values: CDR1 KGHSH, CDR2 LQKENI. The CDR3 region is CASSPTVTTEAFF. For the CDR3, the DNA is TGTGCCAGCTCGCCTACAGTGACCACTGAAGCTTTCTTT. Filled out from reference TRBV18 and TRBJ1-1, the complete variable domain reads NAGVMQNPRHLVRRRGQEARLRCSPMKGHSHVYWYRQLPEEGLKFMVYLQKENIIDESGMPKERFSAEFPKEGPSILRIQQVVRGDSAAYFCASSPTVTTEAFFGQGTRLTVV.

The CDR3 sequence is CASSLDRGNEQFF. The CDR3 DNA follows: TGTGCCAGCAGCTTAGACAGGGGCAATGAGCAGTTCTTC. The chain employs TRBV7-8 and TRBJ2-1; 7 bases fit TRBD1. The germline CDR1 and CDR2 sequences are SGHVS and FQNEAQ. The CDR3 extends over 13 amino acids. Unmatched junction bases numbered 0, after V lost 1 base and J lost 6 bases.

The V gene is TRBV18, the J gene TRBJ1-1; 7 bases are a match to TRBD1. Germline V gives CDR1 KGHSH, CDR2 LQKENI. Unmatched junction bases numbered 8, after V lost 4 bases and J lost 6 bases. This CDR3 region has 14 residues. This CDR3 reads CASSQMRGTAEAFF. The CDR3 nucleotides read TGTGCCAGCTCACAAATGCGCGGGACAGCTGAAGCTTTCTTT.

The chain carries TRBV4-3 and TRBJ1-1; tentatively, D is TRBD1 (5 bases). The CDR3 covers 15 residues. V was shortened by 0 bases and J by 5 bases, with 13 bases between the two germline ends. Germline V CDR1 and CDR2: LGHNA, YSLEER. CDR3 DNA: TGCGCCAGCAGCCAAGATTTGGGGCTCGATACTGAAGCTTTCTTT. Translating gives CASSQDLGLDTEAFF.

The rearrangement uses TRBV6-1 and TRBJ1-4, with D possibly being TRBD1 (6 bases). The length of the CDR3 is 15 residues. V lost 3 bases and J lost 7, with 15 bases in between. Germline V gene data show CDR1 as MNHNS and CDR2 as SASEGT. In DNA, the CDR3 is TGTGCCAGCAGTGACAGCGGGGGGGGCCGTGAAAAACTGTTTTTT. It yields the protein CASSDSGGGREKLFF.

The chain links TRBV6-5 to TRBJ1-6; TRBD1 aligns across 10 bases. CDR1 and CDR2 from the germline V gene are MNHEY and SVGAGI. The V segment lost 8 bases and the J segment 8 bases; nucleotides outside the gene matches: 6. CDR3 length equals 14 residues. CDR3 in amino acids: CASDKGQGYSPLHF. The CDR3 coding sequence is TGTGCCAGCGATAAGGGACAGGGGTATTCACCCCTCCACTTT.